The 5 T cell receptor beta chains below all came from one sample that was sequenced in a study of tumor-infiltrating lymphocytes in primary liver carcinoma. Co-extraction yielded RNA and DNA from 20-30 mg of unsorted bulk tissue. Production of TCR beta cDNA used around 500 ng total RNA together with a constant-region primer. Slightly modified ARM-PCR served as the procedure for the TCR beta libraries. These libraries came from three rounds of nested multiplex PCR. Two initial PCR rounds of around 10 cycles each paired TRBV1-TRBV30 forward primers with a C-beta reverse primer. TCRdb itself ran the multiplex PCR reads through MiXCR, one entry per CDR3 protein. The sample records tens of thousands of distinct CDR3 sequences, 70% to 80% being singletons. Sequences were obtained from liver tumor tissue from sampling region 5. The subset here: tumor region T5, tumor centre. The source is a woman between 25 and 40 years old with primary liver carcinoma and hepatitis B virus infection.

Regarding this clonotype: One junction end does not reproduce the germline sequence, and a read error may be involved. The CDR3 region is CASSFKDSSSYEQYF. CDR3 nucleotide sequence: TGTGCTAGCAGTTTCAAGGACAGCAGTTCCTACGAGCAGTACTTC. The J gene is TRBJ2-7, the V gene TRBV6-5; D perhaps matches TRBD1 (6 bases). Germline assignment: CDR1 MNHEY and CDR2 SVGAGI. The CDR3 runs to 15 residues.

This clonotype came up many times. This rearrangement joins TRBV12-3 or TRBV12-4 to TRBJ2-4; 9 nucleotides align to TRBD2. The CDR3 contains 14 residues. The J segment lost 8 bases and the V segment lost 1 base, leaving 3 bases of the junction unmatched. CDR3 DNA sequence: TGTGCCAGCAGTTTAGGGCGGGAGGGGGACATTCAGTACTTC. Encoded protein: CASSLGREGDIQYF.

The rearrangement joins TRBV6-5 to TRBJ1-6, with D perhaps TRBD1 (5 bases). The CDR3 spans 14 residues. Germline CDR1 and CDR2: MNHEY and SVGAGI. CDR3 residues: CAQGKECPLSPLHF. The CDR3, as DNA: TGTGCGCAGGGAAAGGAGTGCCCCCTTTCACCCCTCCACTTT.

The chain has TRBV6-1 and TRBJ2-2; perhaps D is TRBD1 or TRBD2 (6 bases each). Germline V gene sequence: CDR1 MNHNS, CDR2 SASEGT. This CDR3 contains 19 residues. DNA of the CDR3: TGTGTCGGCAGTGAAACCCTTCCCGGGGGCGCCGTGAACACCGGGGAGCTGTTTTTT. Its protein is CVGSETLPGGAVNTGELFF.

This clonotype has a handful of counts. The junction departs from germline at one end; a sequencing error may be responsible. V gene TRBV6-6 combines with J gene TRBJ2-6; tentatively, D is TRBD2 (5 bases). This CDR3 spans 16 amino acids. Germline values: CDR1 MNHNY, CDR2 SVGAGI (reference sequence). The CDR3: CASNLRGRPGTNVLTF. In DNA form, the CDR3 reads TGTGCCAGCAACCTCCGGGGTCGCCCTGGGACCAACGTCCTGACTTTC.